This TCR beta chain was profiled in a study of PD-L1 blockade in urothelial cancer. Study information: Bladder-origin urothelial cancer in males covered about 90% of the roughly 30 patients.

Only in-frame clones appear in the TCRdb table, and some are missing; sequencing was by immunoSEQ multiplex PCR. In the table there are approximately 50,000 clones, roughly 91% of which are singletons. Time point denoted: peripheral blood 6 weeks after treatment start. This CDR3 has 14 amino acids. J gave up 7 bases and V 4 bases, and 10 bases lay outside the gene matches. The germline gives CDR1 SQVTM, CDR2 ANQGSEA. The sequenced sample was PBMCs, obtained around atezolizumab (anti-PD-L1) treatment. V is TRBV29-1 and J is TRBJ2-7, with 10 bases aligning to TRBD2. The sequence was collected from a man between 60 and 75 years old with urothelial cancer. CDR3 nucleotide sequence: TGCAGCGTTGGGACTAGCGGTCTAACGGGGGAGCAGTACTTC. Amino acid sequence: CSVGTSGLTGEQYF.